The table lists the clone carrying this TCR beta chain with a count of one. The data were taken from a study of blood T cell repertoires in COVID-19. In the study overall: T cells, B-cell-depleted T cells, or PBMCs provided the cDNA or gDNA that served as material.

Sequenced by immunoSEQ multiplex PCR; TCRdb stores in-frame clones only, minus some. The data contain 15,000 or so clones, 87% of them seen just once; the ten biggest clones take up roughly 17%. Sequenced material: peripheral blood. The TCR comes from a man aged 45-60 years with active COVID-19.

CDR3 bases: TGTGCCAGCCGCCCACGGGTCCTTAGCGTTACAGAGCAGTACTTC. Amino acid sequence: CASRPRVLSVTEQYF. The chain combines TRBV27 with TRBJ2-7; D is possibly TRBD2 (5 bases). Germline loops: CDR1 MNHEY, CDR2 SMNVEV (reference sequence). The CDR3 is made up of 15 amino acids. Between the trimmed V and J ends, which lost 8 bases and 7 bases, there was a span of 24 bases.